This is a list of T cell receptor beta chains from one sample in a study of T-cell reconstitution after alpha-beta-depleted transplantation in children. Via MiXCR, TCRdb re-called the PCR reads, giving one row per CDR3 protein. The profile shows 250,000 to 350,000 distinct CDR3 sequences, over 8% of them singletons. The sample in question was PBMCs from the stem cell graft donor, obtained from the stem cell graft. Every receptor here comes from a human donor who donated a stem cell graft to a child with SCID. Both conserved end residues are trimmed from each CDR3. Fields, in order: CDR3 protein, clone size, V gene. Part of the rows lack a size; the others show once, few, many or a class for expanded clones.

CDR3aa: ASSSVMGRETQY
abundance: NA
v_gene: TRBV2

CDR3aa: ASSFRFGVNEKLF
abundance: few
v_gene: TRBV27

CDR3aa: ASSKGGTGQF
abundance: NA
v_gene: TRBV7-3

CDR3aa: SARERKNTEAF
abundance: NA
v_gene: TRBV20-1

CDR3aa: SARMWPEAF
abundance: many
v_gene: TRBV20-1

CDR3aa: SARDQRGGFAGELF
abundance: NA
v_gene: TRBV20-1

CDR3aa: AVNLRDSSYEQY
abundance: NA
v_gene: TRBV6-2/TRBV6-3

CDR3aa: ASSLRTQETQY
abundance: few
v_gene: TRBV7-3

CDR3aa: SARGLGVYNEQF
abundance: NA
v_gene: TRBV20-1

CDR3aa: ASSPRTGRSSTY
abundance: NA
v_gene: TRBV14

CDR3aa: SVVQGQETQY
abundance: few
v_gene: TRBV29-1

CDR3aa: ASSLGTLVGTDTQY
abundance: NA
v_gene: TRBV5-1

CDR3aa: ASSLGTGGGQPQH
abundance: NA
v_gene: TRBV5-1

CDR3aa: ASSPSWNTEAF
abundance: many
v_gene: TRBV12-3/TRBV12-4

CDR3aa: ASSPANPPYEQY
abundance: few
v_gene: TRBV4-1

CDR3aa: ASSLDNRGTEAF
abundance: many
v_gene: TRBV7-2

CDR3aa: AIDGTGMNTEAF
abundance: NA
v_gene: TRBV10-3

CDR3aa: AIRQGTEAF
abundance: NA
v_gene: TRBV12-3/TRBV12-4

CDR3aa: ASGTEYNSPLH
abundance: few
v_gene: TRBV16

CDR3aa: ASSLGPTVTYEQY
abundance: NA
v_gene: TRBV5-1

CDR3aa: ASSYSPTGVEQY
abundance: NA
v_gene: TRBV6-5

CDR3aa: ATSDPRVTDTQY
abundance: NA
v_gene: TRBV24-1

CDR3aa: ASSLTQPTGELF
abundance: NA
v_gene: TRBV6-5

CDR3aa: SARFPSGGRDTQY
abundance: NA
v_gene: TRBV20-1

CDR3aa: ASTRGGADTQY
abundance: NA
v_gene: TRBV9

CDR3aa: AIRGIGTREETQY
abundance: NA
v_gene: TRBV10-3